This TCR beta chain was sequenced during a study of cytomegalovirus exposure and HLA in healthy donors. The wider study: It was reported in a later analysis that the same platform had been used for the 120 validation repertoires as for the approximately 730 first-cohort repertoires.

The data were produced by immunoSEQ multiplex PCR, yet TCRdb's version contains in-frame clones alone and is incomplete. Among approximately 82,000 clones listed, roughly 96% were seen once. The CDR3 is made up of 13 amino acids. V lost 5 bases, J lost 6 bases, and 4 bases stayed unmatched. The germline CDR1 and CDR2 sequences are LNHDA and SQIVND (reference sequence). Points on this clone: The antigen is undetermined.

An approximately 130-subject validation cohort, separate from the approximately 720-subject first cohort, supplied the donors. Whole-study results and caveats: Among TCR beta chains, those listed as cytomegalovirus-associated numbered about 160. In vitro assays verified that a few CMV-associated chains recognized CMV antigens specifically.

This TCR came from a woman aged 18 to 35 in good health and CMV-seronegative. The chain carries TRBV19 and TRBJ1-2; 9 bases align to TRBD1. Sample: PBMCs. The CDR3 DNA sequence: TGTGCCAGTAGTCCCTGGACAGGGGATGGCTACACCTTC. This sequence encodes CASSPWTGDGYTF.